This T cell receptor beta chain was recorded in a study of Graves' ophthalmopathy and Graves' hyperthyroidism (dated by TCRdb to the late 2010s). For the study in its entirety: Peripheral blood was collected before any treatment was given, at the time of initial diagnosis. An independent validation cohort was composed of roughly 18 hyperthyroidism patients and more than 15 patients who later progressed from hyperthyroidism to ophthalmopathy. In total, 135 blood samples were TCR-sequenced: approximately 42 ophthalmopathy, around 75 hyperthyroidism and some 17 hyperthyroidism-to-ophthalmopathy patients. Following sample collection, hyperthyroidism patients were given methimazole at a starting dose of 30 mg daily, and ophthalmopathy patients were given high-dose intravenous methylprednisolone. TCR beta repertoire signatures were used to distinguish Graves' ophthalmopathy from Graves' hyperthyroidism and to predict progression to ophthalmopathy. To explore V-J signatures that distinguish ophthalmopathy from hyperthyroidism, a discovery set of more than 90 patients was enrolled, made up of some 41 with ophthalmopathy and fewer than 60 with stable hyperthyroidism. In a handful of hyperthyroidism patients, the T-cell repertoire of thyroid tissue was compared with the T-cell repertoire of blood. Broad study findings and their caveats: In cross-validation, the 13-signature model distinguished ophthalmopathy from stable hyperthyroidism with roughly 90% sensitivity and approximately 81% specificity, and in the test set the corresponding values were about 80% and 75%. In validation, the model predicted ophthalmopathy progression with 55% to 71% sensitivity and about 77% specificity; roughly 12 predicted patients were CT-confirmed with GO in a median of roughly 6.8 months. Sample size was not predetermined statistically, and investigators were not blinded to group allocation. Most expanded thyroid clonotypes with frequency above 0.001 were also detected in blood, suggesting blood repertoires may reflect the thyroid immune response.

TCR beta CDR3 regions were amplified from RNA transcripts for repertoire sequencing. The first round was an RT-PCR using HTBI primers with the Qiagen OneStep RT-PCR kit, and this first round was followed by a second-round multiplex PCR, then size selection and purification. The libraries underwent paired-end sequencing with 100 bp reads on an Illumina HiSeq2000. In the paper's pipeline: SOAPnuke was used to process the reads, throwing out any read that had adapters, had uncalled bases, had a mean Phred below 15, or lacked an exact constant-primer or identifier match. High-quality paired reads were merged with COPE v1.2.5. Each unique nucleotide sequence was defined as a clonotype, and clonotypes were aligned to IMGT TRB V, D and J references with MiTCR v1.1. Analysis was restricted to V-J combinations with a frequency above 0.0001, which covered about 99% of repertoires. For each V-J combination, a TCR clonal expansion and chaos score was defined as the ratio of F50 clonal expansion to chaos observed in the TCRdist matrix. Features were reduced by Welch's t-statistics and random forest to 10 to 15 V-J combinations, which fed a naive Bayes classifier. Thyroid-blood repertoire similarity was quantified with the Morisita-Horn index. The public sequencing data were trimmed at Q25 with fastp and processed into clonotypes with MiXCR by TCRdb, which kept only in-frame beta chains. CDR3 protein sequences are deduplicated, and each keeps its most common genes and DNA. It is TCRdb's table, rather than the study itself, that gives the V and J calls and clone size. This sample gives about 700,000 distinct CDR3 sequences in total; roughly 40% of them show up just once. The ten largest clones represent 40% to 55% of the sample.

Patients with ophthalmopathy had moderately to severely active disease, with a Clinical Activity Score of 3 or more, a NOSPECS grade of 4 or more, and a disease duration of less than 3 months. Patients with other autoimmune diseases, uncontrolled infections, pregnancy or lactation were excluded. Clinical symptoms, serum thyroxine, TRAb, thyroid ultrasound and orbital computed tomography formed the basis of the diagnosis. Using Ficoll-Paque density gradient centrifugation, PBMCs were isolated from about 9.4 ml of fresh peripheral blood. Trizol reagent was used to extract the total RNA, and its quality was then checked on an Agilent 2100 Bioanalyzer. In the case of this clonotype: Its antigen target is currently unknown. Per-base quality was not reported, and no clone a single base away is much larger than it.

There are 15 amino acids in the CDR3, from cysteine to phenylalanine inclusive. Of all the DNA, just the CDR3 is kept, 45 bases in frame from base 1. V and J are trimmed by 3 bases and 9 bases, and the gene matches miss 13 bases of the junction. From the germline V gene, CDR1 is SGHTA and CDR2 is FQGNSA. Material for sequencing was peripheral blood. The V and J segments used are TRBV7-2 and TRBJ2-5, and TRBD1 aligns with 7 junction nucleotides. This TCR came from an adult man with Graves' ophthalmopathy. The DNA sequence is as follows: TGTGCCAGCAGCTTGGGACAGCCCCTAGCATGGCCCCAGTACTTC. Its protein reads: CASSLGQPLAWPQYF.